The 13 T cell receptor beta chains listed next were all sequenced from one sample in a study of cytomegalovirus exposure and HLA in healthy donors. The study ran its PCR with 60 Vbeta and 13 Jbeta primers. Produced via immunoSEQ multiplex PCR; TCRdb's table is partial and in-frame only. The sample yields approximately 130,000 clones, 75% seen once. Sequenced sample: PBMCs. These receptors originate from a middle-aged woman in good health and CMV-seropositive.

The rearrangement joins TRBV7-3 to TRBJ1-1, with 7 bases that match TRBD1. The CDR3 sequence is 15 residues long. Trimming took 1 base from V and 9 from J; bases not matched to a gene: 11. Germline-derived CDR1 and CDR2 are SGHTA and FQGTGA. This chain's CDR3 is CASSLRGVDREQAFF. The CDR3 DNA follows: TGTGCCAGCAGCTTAAGGGGGGTTGACAGGGAACAAGCTTTCTTT.

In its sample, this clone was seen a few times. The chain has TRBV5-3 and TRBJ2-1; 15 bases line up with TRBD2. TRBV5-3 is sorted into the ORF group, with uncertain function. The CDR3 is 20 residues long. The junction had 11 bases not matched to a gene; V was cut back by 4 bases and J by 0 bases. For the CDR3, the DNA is TGTGCCAGAAGCGGCTCCGGGACTAGCGGGGGGCTGACCTCCTACAATGAGCAGTTCTTC. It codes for CARSGSGTSGGLTSYNEQFF.

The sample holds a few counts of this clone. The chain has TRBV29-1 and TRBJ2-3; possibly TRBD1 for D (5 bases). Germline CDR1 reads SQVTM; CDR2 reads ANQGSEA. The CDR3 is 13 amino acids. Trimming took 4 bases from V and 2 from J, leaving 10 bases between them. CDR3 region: CSVARVLTDTQYF. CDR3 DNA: TGCAGCGTTGCCAGGGTCCTCACAGATACGCAGTATTTT.

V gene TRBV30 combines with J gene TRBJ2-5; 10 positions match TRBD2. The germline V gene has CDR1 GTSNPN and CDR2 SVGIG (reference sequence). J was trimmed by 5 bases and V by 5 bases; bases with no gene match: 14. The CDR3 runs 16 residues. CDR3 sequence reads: CAWVGTSEGREETQYF. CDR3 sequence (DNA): TGTGCCTGGGTTGGGACTAGCGAAGGCCGGGAGGAGACCCAGTACTTC.

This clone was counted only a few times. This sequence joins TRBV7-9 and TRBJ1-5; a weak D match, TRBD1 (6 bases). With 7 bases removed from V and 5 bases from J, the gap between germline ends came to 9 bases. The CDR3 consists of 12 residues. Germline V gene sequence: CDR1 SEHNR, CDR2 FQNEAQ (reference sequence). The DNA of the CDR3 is TGTGCCAGCAACAGGGATTATCAGCCCCAGCATTTT. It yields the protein CASNRDYQPQHF.

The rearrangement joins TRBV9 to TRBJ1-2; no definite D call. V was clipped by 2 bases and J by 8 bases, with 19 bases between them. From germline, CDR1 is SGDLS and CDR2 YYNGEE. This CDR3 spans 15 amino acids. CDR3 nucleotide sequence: TGTGCCAGCAGCGTGGACCGCAGTGGCTCGGGGGGCTACACCTTC. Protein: CASSVDRSGSGGYTF.

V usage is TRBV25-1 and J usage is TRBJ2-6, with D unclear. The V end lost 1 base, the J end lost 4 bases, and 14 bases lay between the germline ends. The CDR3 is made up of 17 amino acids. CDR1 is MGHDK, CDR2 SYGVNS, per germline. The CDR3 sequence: CASSELGSRLGANVLTF. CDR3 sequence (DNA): TGTGCCAGCAGTGAATTGGGCAGCCGGCTGGGGGCCAACGTCCTGACTTTC.

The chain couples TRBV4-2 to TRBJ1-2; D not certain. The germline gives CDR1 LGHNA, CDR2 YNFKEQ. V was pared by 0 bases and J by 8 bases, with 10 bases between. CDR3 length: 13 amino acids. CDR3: CASSQEQVQGYTF. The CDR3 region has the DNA TGTGCCAGCAGCCAAGAACAAGTGCAGGGCTACACCTTC.

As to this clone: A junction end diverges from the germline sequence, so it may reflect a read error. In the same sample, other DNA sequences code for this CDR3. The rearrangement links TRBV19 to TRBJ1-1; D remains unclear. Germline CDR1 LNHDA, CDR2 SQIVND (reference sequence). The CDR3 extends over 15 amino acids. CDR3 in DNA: TGTGCCAGTAGTATTAGCGACTCCACGAACACTGAAGCCTTCTTT. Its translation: CASSISDSTNTEAFF.

The CDR3 sequence is CASSVTGSGHPGNTIYF. The CDR3 bases are TGTGCCAGCAGCGTAACCGGGTCGGGACACCCTGGAAACACCATATATTTT. The chain recombines TRBV9 with TRBJ1-3; D possibly corresponds to TRBD1 (6 bases). Trimming stripped 1 base from V and 2 bases from J, with 16 bases between. This CDR3 contains 17 residues. Germline CDR1 and CDR2: SGDLS and YYNGEE.

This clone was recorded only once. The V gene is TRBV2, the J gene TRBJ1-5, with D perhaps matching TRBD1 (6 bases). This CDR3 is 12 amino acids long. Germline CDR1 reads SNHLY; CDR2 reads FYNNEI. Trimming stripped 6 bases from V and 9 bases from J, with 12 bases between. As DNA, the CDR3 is TGTGCCAGCAGAGCACAGGGTTCGCCCCAGCATTTT. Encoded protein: CASRAQGSPQHF.

CDR3 residues: CASRGTPQGYTF. CDR3 in DNA: TGTGCCAGTAGGGGGACTCCCCAAGGCTACACCTTC. The J gene is TRBJ1-2, the V gene TRBV19; possible D gene TRBD1, 5 bases. CDR3 length equals 12 residues. Germline V gives CDR1 LNHDA, CDR2 SQIVND (reference sequence). V was clipped by 6 bases and J by 8 bases, with 13 bases between them.

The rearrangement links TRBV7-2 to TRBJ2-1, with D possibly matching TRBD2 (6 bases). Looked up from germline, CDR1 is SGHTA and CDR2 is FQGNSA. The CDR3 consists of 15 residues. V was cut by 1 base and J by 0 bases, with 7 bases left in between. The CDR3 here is CASSLGLGSYNEQFF. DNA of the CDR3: TGTGCCAGCAGCTTAGGACTAGGCTCCTACAATGAGCAGTTCTTC.